The subject of this entry is one T cell receptor beta chain. The antigen is unknown. This sample was taken from a study of beta chain features in type 1 diabetes. Study information: Across all samples, 100 million to 130 million sorted cells were examined.

Between the trimmed V and J ends, which lost 0 bases and 0 bases, there was a span of 8 bases. Germline assignment: CDR1 SGDLS and CDR2 YYNGEE. CDR3 length: 15 residues. Findings and caveats of the study: Moderate but significant shortening of TCRB CDR3s was recorded in all four CD4+ subsets from Type 1 diabetes patients. For type 1 diabetes patients, VDJ junctions showed fewer insertions and more deletions.

Naive, central memory, regulatory and stem cell-like memory cells within the CD4+ compartment were sorted using CD45RO/CCR7/CD25/CD127/CD95/CD27. What was sequenced were expressed TCRB transcripts, since all of the isolated RNA had been reverse transcribed. Here immunoSEQ multiplex PCR was the method, and the copy in TCRdb shows in-frame clones only, minus some. The data show about 160,000 clones, around 63% seen once. The TCR comes from a man aged 25 to 40 with type 1 diabetes. The chain employs TRBV9 and TRBJ2-3, with no clear D. Sequenced: naive CD4+ T cells from blood. This CDR3 is CASSVVTVSTDTQYF. The CDR3 DNA is TGTGCCAGCAGCGTAGTAACAGTTAGCACAGATACGCAGTATTTT. Variable domain in full (rest from reference TRBV9 and TRBJ2-3): DSGVTQTPKHLITATGQRVTLRCSPRSGDLSVYWYQQSLDQGLQFLIQYYNGEERAKGNILERFSAQQFPDLHSELNLSSLELGDSALYFCASSVVTVSTDTQYFGPGTRLTVL.